The 18 T cell receptor beta chains listed next were all sequenced from one sample in a study of shared clonotypes between healthy human individuals. Profiling relied on immunoSEQ multiplex PCR, and the TCRdb table lists in-frame clones only, not all of them. The sample has about 2.4 million clones; 93% are singletons. Sequencing used naive CD4+ T cells from PBMCs. This sample's subset: CD45RA+ positively selected. Receptors were obtained from a man aged 18-30 years in good health. Some clones in this sample may be carry-over from other donors' samples.

The J gene is TRBJ1-4, the V gene TRBV5-6, with 11 bases aligning to TRBD1. This CDR3 is 16 amino acids long. Losses at the gene ends were 4 bases for V and 3 bases for J; bases not matched to a gene: 5. Germline lookup yields CDR1 SGHDT and CDR2 YYEEEE. The CDR3 DNA sequence: TGTGCCAGCAGCCGGGACAGGGGGGCGTCTAATGAAAAACTGTTTTTT. The encoded protein is CASSRDRGASNEKLFF.

With regard to this clone: Other nucleotide sequences in the sample specify the same CDR3. This rearrangement joins TRBV6-5 to TRBJ2-5, with D unresolved. The CDR3 length is 14 residues. V gave up 0 bases and J gave up 1 base, with 6 bases separating them. Germline V gene sequence: CDR1 MNHEY, CDR2 SVGAGI. The CDR3 region is CASSYSGVQETQYF. The CDR3 region has the DNA TGTGCCAGCAGTTACTCTGGTGTCCAAGAGACCCAGTACTTC.

This clone was detected once. J is TRBJ2-7 and V is TRBV15, with 7 positions matching TRBD1. The CDR3 runs to 16 residues. Germline V gives CDR1 LNHNV, CDR2 YYDKDF (reference sequence). The junction had 7 bases not matched to a gene; V was cut back by 0 bases and J by 2 bases. The CDR3 bases are TGTGCCACCAGCAGAGATATAGGGGACAGTCCCTACGAGCAGTACTTC. This codes for CATSRDIGDSPYEQYF.

The chain is built from TRBV27 and TRBJ2-7, with D perhaps TRBD1 (5 bases). Germline V gene data show CDR1 as MNHEY and CDR2 as SMNVEV (reference sequence). This CDR3 has 14 amino acids. The V and J ends lost 5 bases and 1 base respectively, with 12 bases between them. The CDR3 DNA follows: TGTGCCAGCAGTGGGTCCCAGGGTTCCTACGAGCAGTACTTC. Its protein is CASSGSQGSYEQYF.

On this clone: The sample contains more than one DNA sequence encoding this CDR3. The chain carries TRBV30 and TRBJ1-5; D ambiguous. The CDR3 has 12 amino acids. Germline-derived CDR1 and CDR2 are GTSNPN and SVGIG (reference sequence). The V end lost 0 bases, the J end lost 6 bases, and 6 bases lay between the germline ends. CDR3 in amino acids: CAWSVGGQPQHF. The CDR3 nucleotides are TGTGCCTGGAGTGTTGGTGGTCAGCCCCAGCATTTT.

The chain is built from TRBV28 and TRBJ2-7; D remains ambiguous. Trimming stripped 2 bases from V and 5 bases from J, with 13 bases between. The CDR3 length is 14 residues. Germline loops: CDR1 MDHEN, CDR2 SYDVKM. The CDR3 bases are TGTGCCAGCAGTTTAACGACACCGGGCGACGAGCAGTACTTC. The encoded protein is CASSLTTPGDEQYF. Combining the CDR3 with reference TRBV28 and TRBJ2-7 gives the whole variable domain DVKVTQSSRYLVKRTGEKVFLECVQDMDHENMFWYRQDPGLGLRLIYFSYDVKMKEKGDIPEGYSVSREKKERFSLILESASTNQTSMYLCASSLTTPGDEQYFGPGTRLTVT.

The chain combines TRBV28 with TRBJ1-5; 10 positions agree with TRBD1. Germline V CDR1 and CDR2: MDHEN, SYDVKM. The CDR3 spans 14 residues. V was clipped by 6 bases and J by 6 bases; unmatched bases: 5. This chain's CDR3 is CASRGTGASQPQHF. The CDR3 DNA is TGTGCCAGCAGGGGGACAGGGGCGAGTCAGCCCCAGCATTTT.

The V gene is TRBV12-5, the J gene TRBJ2-3, with 9 bases that match TRBD2. The CDR3 length is 17 residues. Germline V CDR1 and CDR2: LGHNT, FRNRAP. J lost 4 bases, V lost 1 base, and 9 bases had no gene match. CDR3 DNA sequence: TGTGCTAGTGGTTTGGATAGCGGGAGAGGTGCGGCAGATACGCAGTATTTT. This encodes CASGLDSGRGAADTQYF.

The chain recombines TRBV7-6 with TRBJ1-1; 9 bases align to TRBD1. The CDR3 sequence is 13 residues long. Germline V CDR1 and CDR2: SGHVS, FNYEAQ. Losses at the gene ends were 1 base for V and 7 bases for J; bases not matched to a gene: 1. This CDR3 reads CASSLGGQGEAFF. The CDR3, as DNA: TGTGCCAGCAGCTTAGGGGGACAGGGTGAAGCTTTCTTT.

This chain links TRBV12-5 with TRBJ2-1, with D maybe TRBD2 (7 bases). The CDR3 length is 15 residues. Per the germline V gene, CDR1 is LGHNT and CDR2 is FRNRAP. V dropped 5 bases and J dropped 8 bases, with 19 bases sitting between them. As DNA, the CDR3 is TGTGCTAGTGGTCAGGAGGGGGGGACGGTGGATGAGCAGTTCTTC. This sequence encodes CASGQEGGTVDEQFF.

The rearrangement links TRBV19 to TRBJ2-1; TRBD1 aligns across 9 bases. The germline gives CDR1 LNHDA, CDR2 SQIVND (reference sequence). The CDR3 consists of 19 residues. Trimming cost V 3 bases and J 4 bases; bases outside gene matches: 16. CDR3 DNA: TGTGCCAGTAGTATTCGGACGGGGTCGGACAGGGGAAGGTACAATGAGCAGTTCTTC. Translating gives CASSIRTGSDRGRYNEQFF. The whole variable domain, filled in from reference TRBV19 and TRBJ2-1, reads DGGITQSPKYLFRKEGQNVTLSCEQNLNHDAMYWYRQDPGQGLRLIYYSQIVNDFQKGDIAEGYSVSREKKESFPLTVTSAQKNPTAFYLCASSIRTGSDRGRYNEQFFGPGTRLTVL.

This clone occurred once. V usage is TRBV5-1 and J usage is TRBJ2-1, with D perhaps matching TRBD1 (5 bases). This CDR3 spans 15 amino acids. V gave up 0 bases and J gave up 5 bases, with 12 bases separating them. Germline V gene data show CDR1 as SGHRS and CDR2 as YFSETQ. Here the CDR3 DNA reads TGCGCCAGCAGCTTGGGAACAGGTGGGGACAATGAGCAGTTCTTC. This codes for CASSLGTGGDNEQFF.

The chain recombines TRBV19 with TRBJ1-5; D is possibly TRBD1 (6 bases). This CDR3 region has 15 residues. The V end was cut by 7 bases, the J end by 3 bases, with 16 bases between. Germline CDR1 and CDR2: LNHDA and SQIVND (reference sequence). The CDR3 loop is CASTTGRGNNQPQHF. CDR3 in DNA: TGTGCCAGTACCACTGGCAGGGGAAACAATCAGCCCCAGCATTTT. Full variable domain (remainder filled in from reference TRBV19 and TRBJ1-5): DGGITQSPKYLFRKEGQNVTLSCEQNLNHDAMYWYRQDPGQGLRLIYYSQIVNDFQKGDIAEGYSVSREKKESFPLTVTSAQKNPTAFYLCASTTGRGNNQPQHFGDGTRLSIL.

Written as DNA, the CDR3 is TGTGCCAGCAGTCCCGGGACAGGGGGAGAAGATACGCAGTATTTT. Translation: CASSPGTGGEDTQYF. The chain has TRBV28 and TRBJ2-3; 11 nucleotides line up with TRBD1. CDR3 length: 15 residues. V lost 5 bases, J lost 5 bases, and 6 bases stayed unmatched. Germline V gene data show CDR1 as MDHEN and CDR2 as SYDVKM.

This clone was seen only once. This chain connects TRBV6-1 to TRBJ1-3; D perhaps matches TRBD1 (6 bases). Trimming pared 7 bases from V and 2 bases from J, leaving 9 bases between. CDR3 size: 13 residues. Germline-derived CDR1 and CDR2 are MNHNS and SASEGT. This CDR3 reads CASIRQAGNTIYF. CDR3 sequence (DNA): TGTGCCAGCATACGACAGGCTGGAAACACCATATATTTT.

With respect to this clone: In the same sample, other DNA sequences code for this CDR3. This rearrangement joins TRBV29-1 to TRBJ2-1; 9 positions agree with TRBD2. The J segment lost 0 bases and the V segment lost 7 bases, leaving 4 bases of the junction unmatched. The CDR3 is 14 amino acids. Germline loops: CDR1 SQVTM, CDR2 ANQGSEA. The CDR3: CSAAGGYSYNEQFF. In DNA form, the CDR3 reads TGCAGCGCAGCGGGAGGCTACTCCTACAATGAGCAGTTCTTC.

The genes are TRBV4-2 and TRBJ1-1; TRBD1 matches at 9 bases. Germline V gene data show CDR1 as LGHNA and CDR2 as YNFKEQ. V dropped 5 bases and J dropped 10; count of bases not matched to a gene: 2. The CDR3 length is 11 residues. CDR3 sequence (DNA): TGTGCCAGCAGCGACAGGGGGGTAGCTTTCTTT. Its translation: CASSDRGVAFF.

The rearrangement uses TRBV13 and TRBJ2-3; D possibly corresponds to TRBD1 (6 bases). This CDR3 has 16 residues. Trimming took 5 bases from V and 1 from J, leaving 16 bases between them. Germline V CDR1 and CDR2: PRHDT, FYEKMQ (reference sequence). The CDR3 spells CASSRPTGPRTDTQYF. The CDR3 DNA sequence: TGTGCCAGCAGCCGACCCACAGGGCCTCGCACAGATACGCAGTATTTT.